The 27 T cell receptor beta chains in this list originate from one sample, sequenced in a study of blood T cell repertoires in COVID-19. The repertoire was sequenced with immunoSEQ multiplex PCR; TCRdb's copy has only in-frame clones and lacks some. The data hold 200,000 or so clones, with roughly 86% observed a single time. The sequenced sample consisted of peripheral blood. The receptors come from a woman in her seventies with active or convalescent COVID-19.

V and J are TRBV19 and TRBJ2-5; 12 bases are a match to TRBD2. The germline gives CDR1 LNHDA, CDR2 SQIVND (reference sequence). CDR3 length: 15 residues. Trimming took 6 bases from V and 5 from J; bases not matched to a gene: 7. The CDR3 loop is CASRRTSGKGETQYF. Here the CDR3 DNA reads TGTGCCAGTAGGCGGACTAGCGGGAAGGGGGAGACCCAGTACTTC.

This rearrangement joins TRBV5-1 to TRBJ1-6; perhaps TRBD1 as D (6 bases). V was cut by 2 bases and J by 7 bases, with 16 bases left in between. Germline V CDR1 and CDR2: SGHRS, YFSETQ. There are 16 residues in the CDR3. The CDR3 region is CASSLTTGSVNSPLHF. In nucleotides, the CDR3 is TGCGCCAGCAGCTTAACTACAGGGTCCGTGAATTCACCCCTCCACTTT.

The CDR3 sequence: CASSVGGGAGPKETQYF. The CDR3 nucleotides are TGTGCCAGCAGCGTAGGAGGTGGAGCGGGGCCCAAAGAGACCCAGTACTTC. This sequence joins TRBV9 and TRBJ2-5, with 7 positions matching TRBD2. CDR1 and CDR2 from the germline V gene are SGDLS and YYNGEE. The CDR3 spans 17 residues. Trimming took 0 bases from V and 3 from J; bases not matched to a gene: 11.

This sequence joins TRBV24-1 and TRBJ2-1; 7 nucleotides line up with TRBD2. CDR3 size: 15 residues. The V segment lost 3 bases and the J segment 4 bases; nucleotides outside the gene matches: 5. Germline-derived CDR1 and CDR2 are KGHDR and SFDVKD. The CDR3 here is CATSDPGGTYNEQFF. CDR3 DNA: TGTGCCACCAGTGATCCGGGAGGAACGTACAATGAGCAGTTCTTC.

This clone was recorded only once. The CDR3 reads CASSMLQSQETQYF. CDR3 DNA sequence: TGTGCCAGTAGTATGTTACAGTCTCAAGAGACCCAGTACTTC. The V gene is TRBV19, the J gene TRBJ2-5; D unclear. This CDR3 is built from 14 residues. The V end was cut by 3 bases, the J end by 2 bases, with 10 bases between. Germline CDR1 and CDR2: LNHDA and SQIVND (reference sequence).

V usage is TRBV18 and J usage is TRBJ2-7, with 9 nucleotides matching TRBD2. From germline, CDR1 is KGHSH and CDR2 LQKENI. Trimming took 5 bases from V and 4 from J; bases not matched to a gene: 6. The CDR3 sequence is 14 residues long. Here the CDR3 reads CASSVQAGGYEQYF. In nucleotides, the CDR3 is TGTGCCAGCTCAGTGCAAGCGGGAGGATACGAGCAGTACTTC.

This clone has more than one count but fewer than ten. Other DNA sequences in this specimen translate into the identical CDR3. The CDR3 DNA reads TGCGCCAGCAGCTTGGTTGGGGGCAACACTGAAGCTTTCTTT. It yields the protein CASSLVGGNTEAFF. V usage is TRBV5-1 and J usage is TRBJ1-1; D is perhaps TRBD1 (6 bases). V dropped 0 bases and J dropped 2 bases, with 8 bases sitting between them. CDR1 and CDR2 from the germline V gene are SGHRS and YFSETQ. The CDR3 extends over 14 amino acids.

This chain connects TRBV19 to TRBJ2-2; TRBD1 matches at 9 bases. V shed 3 bases, J shed 6 bases, and the junction held 11 bases outside the gene matches. Germline V gene sequence: CDR1 LNHDA, CDR2 SQIVND (reference sequence). There are 17 residues in the CDR3. The CDR3 loop reads CASSILPGQGKAGELFF. CDR3 coding DNA: TGTGCCAGTAGTATCCTTCCGGGACAGGGAAAGGCCGGGGAGCTGTTTTTT.

V gene TRBV19 combines with J gene TRBJ1-4; the D gene is possibly TRBD1 (6 bases). The CDR3 runs 14 residues. From germline, CDR1 is LNHDA and CDR2 SQIVND (reference sequence). V lost 7 bases to trimming and J lost 8 bases, with 17 bases between them. This CDR3 reads CASITIQGREKLFF. CDR3 nucleotides: TGTGCCAGTATTACAATACAGGGTAGGGAAAAACTGTTTTTT.

This chain uses TRBV24-1 with TRBJ1-3; maybe TRBD1 (6 bases). The germline V gene encodes CDR1 KGHDR and CDR2 SFDVKD. The V gene lost 5 bases and the J gene lost 2 bases, with 21 bases spanning the gap. This CDR3 has 18 residues. CDR3 bases: TGTGCCACCAGTGGGGGCGGACAGTTCCCGAAGACTGGAAACACCATATATTTT. Amino acids: CATSGGGQFPKTGNTIYF.

The chain has TRBV12-2 and TRBJ2-3; the table names TRBD2, a call not compared with the DNA. TRBV12-2 is reported as a pseudogene. This CDR3 is built from 17 residues. Here the CDR3 DNA reads TGTGCAAGTCGCGGTTCCCCCGCGGGACTAGCGACAGATACGCAGTATTTT. Translation gives CASRGSPAGLATDTQYF.

The chain carries TRBV19 and TRBJ2-7, with TRBD2 identical over 9 bases. Looked up from germline, CDR1 is LNHDA and CDR2 is SQIVND (reference sequence). This CDR3 is 15 amino acids long. V was pared by 7 bases and J by 1 base, with 8 bases of the junction left unmatched. The DNA of the CDR3 is TGTGCCAGTACCCCCACGACTAGCGGTTCCTACGAGCAGTACTTC. This gives the protein CASTPTTSGSYEQYF.

The chain joins TRBV6-5 to TRBJ2-3, with D perhaps matching TRBD2 (6 bases). This CDR3 is built from 16 residues. V shed 0 bases and J shed 0 bases, with 10 bases lying between them. Germline V CDR1 and CDR2: MNHEY, SVGAGI. This CDR3 is CASSYSGGTSTDTQYF. DNA for the CDR3: TGTGCCAGCAGTTACTCAGGAGGGACCAGCACAGATACGCAGTATTTT.

This chain joins TRBV11-2 and TRBJ2-2, with TRBD2 identical over 8 bases. Trimming cost V 4 bases and J 4 bases; bases outside gene matches: 5. In germline, CDR1 is SGHAT, CDR2 FQNNGV. The CDR3 is 15 residues long. The DNA for the CDR3 is TGTGCCAGCAGCTCTACTAGCGGAAGCACCGGGGAGCTGTTTTTT. It encodes CASSSTSGSTGELFF.

This clone was counted once. This chain connects TRBV6-5 to TRBJ1-2; 9 nucleotides agree with TRBD1. The CDR3 has 13 amino acids. Trimming took 4 bases from V and 7 from J; bases not matched to a gene: 4. The germline CDR1 and CDR2 sequences are MNHEY and SVGAGI. CDR3 residues: CASSSGTGFGYTF. The CDR3 nucleotides are TGTGCCAGCAGTTCCGGGACAGGGTTTGGCTACACCTTC.

This clone was observed a few times. The rearrangement links TRBV27 to TRBJ2-7; TRBD2 aligns across 9 bases. Germline values: CDR1 MNHEY, CDR2 SMNVEV (reference sequence). The CDR3 covers 20 residues. V lost 0 bases to trimming and J lost 2 bases; unmatched junction nucleotides: 17. The CDR3 bases are TGTGCCAGCAGTTTATCGTTGGGAGGGGTAGCGGGAGTGGGGCCCTACGAGCAGTACTTC. The encoded protein is CASSLSLGGVAGVGPYEQYF.

This chain joins TRBV4-2 and TRBJ2-5; 7 nucleotides match TRBD1. V gave up 3 bases and J gave up 9 bases; unmatched junction bases: 25. CDR1 and CDR2 from the germline V gene are LGHNA and YNFKEQ. The CDR3 loop spans 19 amino acids. As DNA, the CDR3 is TGTGCCAGCAGCCACACCCTGGGGGCCCCGGGACAGTTTGCCGCGGCCCAGTACTTC. Translated, it gives CASSHTLGAPGQFAAAQYF.

The genes are TRBV3-1 (or the pseudogene TRBV3-2) and TRBJ2-7, with unresolved D. Trimming left V 1 base short and J 0 bases short, with 16 bases between. This CDR3 is built from 17 residues. Germline CDR1 LGHDT, CDR2 YNNKEL (reference sequence). The DNA of the CDR3 is TGTGCCAGCAGCCAAGCCTTGGCAGGTGCCTCCTCCTACGAGCAGTACTTC. This gives the protein CASSQALAGASSYEQYF.

V is TRBV4-1 and J is TRBJ2-7; 8 nucleotides agree with TRBD1. The CDR3 loop spans 15 amino acids. J was trimmed by 2 bases and V by 7 bases; bases with no gene match: 10. Germline V lookup: CDR1 MGHRA, CDR2 YSYEKL. CDR3 residues: CASKIGTGQTYEQYF. CDR3 sequence (DNA): TGCGCCAGCAAGATCGGGACAGGTCAAACCTACGAGCAGTACTTC.

This clone appeared once. J is TRBJ1-2 and V is TRBV6-2 or TRBV6-3; tentatively, D is TRBD1 (5 bases). The CDR3 contains 11 residues. V dropped 2 bases and J dropped 13 bases, with 11 bases sitting between them. Germline CDR1 is MNHEY and CDR2 is SVGEGT. CDR3 region: CASSYTGVPTF. As DNA, the CDR3 is TGTGCCAGCAGTTACACAGGAGTTCCCACCTTC.

The V and J genes are TRBV19 and TRBJ2-7, with D uncertain. The CDR3 is 14 residues long. V lost 5 bases to trimming and J lost 6 bases, with 17 bases between them. CDR1 LNHDA and CDR2 SQIVND come from the germline V gene (reference sequence). CDR3 sequence: CASSSGPRSGEQYF. CDR3 bases: TGTGCCAGTAGTTCGGGTCCAAGAAGTGGCGAGCAGTACTTC.

The rearrangement joins TRBV15 to TRBJ2-3; 9 bases match TRBD2. Per the germline V gene, CDR1 is LNHNV and CDR2 is YYDKDF (reference sequence). Germline trimming cut 5 bases from V and 3 bases from J; bases unmatched to any gene: 6. The CDR3 spans 15 residues. The CDR3 nucleotides read TGTGCCACCAGCTTCGGCGGGAGGGCGACAGATACGCAGTATTTT. This translates into CATSFGGRATDTQYF.

The V gene is TRBV5-1, the J gene TRBJ1-4, with D perhaps matching TRBD1 (6 bases). This CDR3 is built from 15 residues. CDR1 and CDR2 from the germline V gene are SGHRS and YFSETQ. V shed 5 bases and J shed 6 bases, with 17 bases lying between them. The CDR3 is CASRQEWGGHEKLFF. The CDR3 DNA sequence: TGCGCCAGCAGACAAGAATGGGGGGGCCATGAAAAACTGTTTTTT. The complete variable domain, with remaining parts taken from reference TRBV5-1 and TRBJ1-4, reads KAGVTQTPRYLIKTRGQQVTLSCSPISGHRSVSWYQQTPGQGLQFLFEYFSETQRNKGNFPGRFSGRQFSNSRSEMNVSTLELGDSALYLCASRQEWGGHEKLFFGSGTQLSVL.

CDR3 amino acids: CASSFRDPITFSQPQHF. The CDR3 DNA follows: TGTGCCAGCAGTTTCAGGGATCCAATTACTTTCAGCCAGCCCCAGCATTTT. The chain recombines TRBV27 with TRBJ1-5, with D possibly TRBD1 on 5 matching bases. Trimming cost V 3 bases and J 7 bases, with 22 bases left between them. Germline CDR1 and CDR2: MNHEY and SMNVEV (reference sequence). The CDR3 has 17 amino acids.

This chain joins TRBV7-2 and TRBJ2-1; maybe TRBD2 (5 bases). V lost 5 bases and J 6 bases, leaving 17 bases between the germline ends. This CDR3 is built from 15 residues. Per the germline V gene, CDR1 is SGHTA and CDR2 is FQGNSA. CDR3 sequence: CASSPDSKRGNEQFF. The DNA for the CDR3 is TGTGCCAGCAGCCCGGACTCCAAGCGCGGCAATGAGCAGTTCTTC. Based on the CDR3 plus reference TRBV7-2 and TRBJ2-1, the full variable domain is GAGVSQSPSNKVTEKGKDVELRCDPISGHTALYWYRQSLGQGLEFLIYFQGNSAPDKSGLPSDRFSAERTGGSVSTLTIQRTQQEDSAVYLCASSPDSKRGNEQFFGPGTRLTVL.

V usage is TRBV5-5 and J usage is TRBJ2-3; weak D call: TRBD1 (6 bases). The CDR3 has 14 amino acids. V gave up 4 bases and J gave up 2 bases, with 11 bases separating them. Germline-derived CDR1 and CDR2 are SGHKS and YYEKEE (reference sequence). CDR3 bases: TGTGCCAGCAGCACCGGACAGCACACAGATACGCAGTATTTT. This encodes CASSTGQHTDTQYF.

V is TRBV19 and J is TRBJ1-1; no clear D gene. This CDR3 is 13 amino acids long. Germline V lookup: CDR1 LNHDA, CDR2 SQIVND (reference sequence). V was pared by 3 bases and J by 7 bases, with 12 bases between. CDR3 sequence: CASSMFPAGEAFF. In DNA, the CDR3 is TGTGCCAGTAGTATGTTCCCTGCGGGTGAAGCTTTCTTT.